Listed here are 9 T cell receptor beta chains from one sample, sequenced in a study of STAT5B mutations in CD4+ large granular lymphocyte leukemia (dated by TCRdb to between 2021 and 2023). Libraries were constructed by the immunoSEQ multiplex PCR assay. TCRdb mirrors the immuneACCESS table, restricted to in-frame sequences. Some clones are absent from its copies; in checked studies, under half trace to an unresolved V gene, and the reason for the others is unknown. The sample table contains 30,000 to 40,000 clones; only one count was recorded for less than 85% of them. The ten largest clones add up to approximately 6.4% of the sample. Material: CD4+ T cells from blood buffy coats. The receptors come from a human donor in good health.

The CDR3 loop is CASSLKERGVLATQYF. In DNA form, the CDR3 reads TGTGCCAGCAGCTTAAAAGAACGGGGGGTCCTCGCGACCCAGTACTTC. The chain links TRBV11-1 to TRBJ2-5, with 7 bases identical to TRBD2. Trimming at V came to 2 bases and at J to 7 bases, leaving 13 bases not matched to a gene. CDR3 size: 16 residues. The V gene's germline CDR1 is SGHAT and CDR2 FQDESV (reference sequence).

The V gene is TRBV6-6, the J gene TRBJ2-7; 9 bases map to TRBD1. Trimming cost V 2 bases and J 3 bases; bases outside gene matches: 2. Per germline, CDR1 MNHNY and CDR2 SVGAGI (reference sequence). The CDR3 contains 14 residues. This CDR3 reads CASSYTTGGYEQYF. In nucleotides, the CDR3 is TGTGCCAGCAGTTACACGACAGGGGGCTACGAGCAGTACTTC.

V usage is TRBV5-6 and J usage is TRBJ2-7; D is perhaps TRBD1 (6 bases). Trimming removed 2 bases at V and 6 bases at J, with 15 bases between. The CDR3 length is 14 residues. Germline V gene data show CDR1 as SGHDT and CDR2 as YYEEEE. The CDR3 here is CASSLPGHFLEQYF. The CDR3 region has the DNA TGTGCCAGCAGCTTACCGGGACACTTCCTCGAGCAGTACTTC.

This clone has just a few counts. The chain combines TRBV21-1 with TRBJ2-7; the tabulated D call, TRBD1, remains unverified against the DNA. TRBV21-1 is listed as a pseudogene. The CDR3 sequence is 15 residues long. In DNA, the CDR3 is TGTGCCAGCAGCAAAGATGGGGACAACCCCTACGAGCAGTACTTC. This gives the protein CASSKDGDNPYEQYF.

The rearrangement links TRBV5-6 to TRBJ1-2; D uncertain. Trimming cost V 4 bases and J 5 bases, with 21 bases left between them. The CDR3 has 16 amino acids. Germline lookup yields CDR1 SGHDT and CDR2 YYEEEE. For the CDR3, the DNA is TGTGCCAGCAGCACCAACTTGGTCAAGGATAAGTATGGCTACACCTTC. This codes for CASSTNLVKDKYGYTF.

This rearrangement joins TRBV19 to TRBJ1-5; 7 bases line up with TRBD1. Germline assignment: CDR1 LNHDA and CDR2 SQIVND (reference sequence). V lost 7 bases, J lost 3 bases, and 3 bases stayed unmatched. This CDR3 spans 13 amino acids. This CDR3 reads CASNRGYNQPQHF. CDR3 nucleotide sequence: TGTGCCAGTAACAGGGGCTACAATCAGCCCCAGCATTTT.

The chain is built from TRBV19 and TRBJ2-2; 8 bases agree with TRBD1. Per germline, CDR1 LNHDA and CDR2 SQIVND (reference sequence). The CDR3 runs 15 residues. V shed 6 bases, J shed 3 bases, and the junction held 6 bases outside the gene matches. CDR3 in amino acids: CASRRQGSDTGELFF. The CDR3 nucleotides are TGTGCCAGTAGGAGACAGGGGTCGGACACCGGGGAGCTGTTTTTT.

This chain uses TRBV6-1 with TRBJ2-7; 7 bases align to TRBD1. Germline CDR1 MNHNS, CDR2 SASEGT. V was pared by 2 bases and J by 3 bases, with 7 bases of the junction left unmatched. The CDR3 contains 15 residues. The CDR3 spells CASSERWDSNYEQYF. The CDR3, as DNA: TGTGCCAGCAGTGAACGCTGGGACAGTAACTACGAGCAGTACTTC.

This chain joins TRBV21-1 and TRBJ1-1; the DNA was not used to check the table's D call, TRBD1. TRBV21-1 is an annotated pseudogene. The CDR3 sequence is 15 residues long. The CDR3 DNA reads as TGTGCCAGCAGCAAAGCTCAGGGGGAAAACACTGAAGCTTTCTTT. Amino acid sequence: CASSKAQGENTEAFF.